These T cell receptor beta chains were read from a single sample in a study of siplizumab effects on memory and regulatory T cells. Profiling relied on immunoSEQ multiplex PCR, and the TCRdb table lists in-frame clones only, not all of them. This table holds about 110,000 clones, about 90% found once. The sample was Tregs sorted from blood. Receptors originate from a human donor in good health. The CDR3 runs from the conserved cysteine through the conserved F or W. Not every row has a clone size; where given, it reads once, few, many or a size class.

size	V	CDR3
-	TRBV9	CASSVNSVGDNTEQFF
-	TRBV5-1	CASSLAAGGGRGYTF
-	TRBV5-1	CASSLENEQFF
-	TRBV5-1	CASSWRIGTSGSREKETQYF
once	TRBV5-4	CASSNRDRGPDTQYF
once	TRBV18	CASSLDSTRHEQFF
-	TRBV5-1	CASSSGTYEQYF
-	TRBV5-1	CASRASLQEKLFF
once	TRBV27	CASSTRGGPNSGANVLTF
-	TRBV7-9	CASSLGRWNTEAFF
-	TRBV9	CASSVEGSSYNSPLHF
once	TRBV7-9	CASSLRKLVPNTGELFF
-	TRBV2	CASSPETGMNTEAFF
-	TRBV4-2	CASSPLKGTANSGANVLTF
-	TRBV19	CASSWDSRSGNTIYF
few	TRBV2	CASSNVLGAFF
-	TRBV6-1	CASSEAGGQYEQYF
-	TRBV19	CASSISGTGNQPQHF
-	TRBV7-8	CASSGTVNTEAFF
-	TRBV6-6	CASSIGGQSGNTIYF
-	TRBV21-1	CASSKDWNLAGGPSDEQFF
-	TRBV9	CASSVGRGGTGELFF
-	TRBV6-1	CASSVREGSSNQPQHF